The 13 T cell receptor beta chains given below trace back to one sample, sequenced in a study of technical replicates of blood from a few donors. Libraries were prepared by immunoSEQ multiplex PCR; TCRdb keeps only in-frame clonotypes and omits some of them. Altogether approximately 81,000 clones are present, around 95% being singletons, with the ten largest covering 0.35% to 0.45%. Sequences were obtained from T cells isolated from PBMCs. The receptors shown here come from a human donor in good health.

The rearrangement joins TRBV10-1 to TRBJ2-7, with TRBD1 matching over 9 bases. V trimming: 2 bases; J trimming: 2 bases; junction bases outside the gene matches: 7. Germline loops: CDR1 WNHNN, CDR2 SYGVQD (reference sequence). The CDR3 totals 16 residues. CDR3 in amino acids: CASSELGTGRPYEQYF. In nucleotides, the CDR3 is TGCGCCAGCAGTGAGCTAGGGACAGGGAGGCCCTACGAGCAGTACTTC.

This chain links TRBV7-2 with TRBJ2-1; TRBD2 matches 13 bases. Germline V gene data show CDR1 as SGHTA and CDR2 as FQGNSA. V shed 5 bases, J shed 9 bases, and the junction held 10 bases outside the gene matches. The CDR3 is 16 amino acids. The DNA for the CDR3 is TGTGCCAGCAGCACTCGGACTAGCGGGAGCAGGAGTGAGCAGTTCTTC. Residues: CASSTRTSGSRSEQFF.

This chain connects TRBV9 to TRBJ2-1, with 12 bases aligning to TRBD2. After removal of 3 bases from V and 8 bases from J, the junction contained 9 bases not matched to a gene. CDR1 SGDLS and CDR2 YYNGEE come from the germline V gene. The CDR3 has 16 residues. As DNA, the CDR3 is TGTGCCAGCAGCGCCCTCCTAGCGGGAGGGCCCGATGAGCAGTTCTTC. Translated: CASSALLAGGPDEQFF.

The CDR3: CASSSGTSGTDTQYF. DNA for the CDR3: TGCGCCAGCAGCTCCGGGACTAGCGGGACAGATACGCAGTATTTT. The rearrangement uses TRBV5-1 and TRBJ2-3, with 12 bases aligning to TRBD2. The junction had 2 bases not matched to a gene; V was cut back by 3 bases and J by 3 bases. The CDR3 length is 15 residues. From germline, CDR1 is SGHRS and CDR2 YFSETQ.

J is TRBJ2-3 and V is TRBV9; D not resolved. Trimming shortened V by 0 bases and J by 4 bases, and 9 bases separated the two germline ends. Per germline, CDR1 SGDLS and CDR2 YYNGEE. This CDR3 region has 14 residues. The CDR3 nucleotides are TGTGCCAGCAGCGTAGGCCTAATCCCAGATACGCAGTATTTT. It is translated as CASSVGLIPDTQYF.

The chain links TRBV6-5 to TRBJ2-1, with 8 bases lining up with TRBD2. This CDR3 is built from 16 residues. V gave up 4 bases and J gave up 2 bases; unmatched junction bases: 7. Germline CDR1 MNHEY, CDR2 SVGAGI. CDR3 bases: TGTGCCAGCAGTTGGGAAGCGGGAGCTACCTACAATGAGCAGTTCTTC. This translates into CASSWEAGATYNEQFF.

The gene calls are TRBV7-2 and TRBJ2-7; D might be TRBD2 (6 bases). The CDR3 is 16 amino acids. Between the trimmed V and J ends, which lost 6 bases and 6 bases, there was a span of 24 bases. Germline V gene sequence: CDR1 SGHTA, CDR2 FQGNSA. The CDR3 protein is CASSYLRVQQAGEQYF. The CDR3, as DNA: TGTGCCAGCAGTTACCTACGGGTTCAGCAAGCGGGCGAGCAGTACTTC.

This clone was seen only once. This chain uses TRBV19 with TRBJ2-7; 8 nucleotides agree with TRBD1. From germline, CDR1 is LNHDA and CDR2 SQIVND (reference sequence). The CDR3 totals 17 residues. After removal of 4 bases from V and 9 bases from J, the junction contained 20 bases not matched to a gene. In DNA, the CDR3 is TGTGCCAGTAGTACATTCGACGGACAGGGTGTTAACGTGGGGCAGTACTTC. Protein: CASSTFDGQGVNVGQYF. The variable domain in full, with the rest retrieved from reference TRBV19 and TRBJ2-7, is DGGITQSPKYLFRKEGQNVTLSCEQNLNHDAMYWYRQDPGQGLRLIYYSQIVNDFQKGDIAEGYSVSREKKESFPLTVTSAQKNPTAFYLCASSTFDGQGVNVGQYFGPGTRLTVT.

This chain links TRBV11-2 with TRBJ2-3; D is undetermined. V gave up 5 bases and J gave up 0 bases, with 6 bases separating them. Germline CDR1 SGHAT, CDR2 FQNNGV. The CDR3 totals 13 residues. The CDR3 loop reads CASSPTSTDTQYF. The CDR3 bases are TGTGCCAGCAGCCCAACTAGCACAGATACGCAGTATTTT.

This sequence joins TRBV13 and TRBJ2-1, with no clear D. The CDR3 is 14 amino acids. Germline loops: CDR1 PRHDT, CDR2 FYEKMQ (reference sequence). Trimming took off 4 bases at V and 8 bases at J, with 15 bases between the two ends. CDR3 sequence: CASSSQAGLDEQFF. The CDR3 DNA sequence: TGTGCCAGCAGCTCTCAGGCAGGTTTGGATGAGCAGTTCTTC.

This chain links TRBV7-6 with TRBJ2-1, with TRBD2 matching 7 bases. With V trimmed by 5 bases and J by 12 bases, 7 bases remained unmatched. Germline CDR1 is SGHVS and CDR2 is FNYEAQ. The CDR3 extends over 12 amino acids. The chain's CDR3 is CASSRGVSGQFF. The CDR3 bases are TGTGCCAGCAGCCGGGGGGTTTCTGGGCAGTTCTTC.

This clone occurred a few times. Other DNA variants within this sample encode the same CDR3. The chain combines TRBV7-6 with TRBJ2-7; D remains ambiguous. Looked up from germline, CDR1 is SGHVS and CDR2 is FNYEAQ. This CDR3 contains 13 residues. The germline V and J ends were trimmed by 1 base and 3 bases, with 7 bases remaining between them. The CDR3 DNA reads as TGTGCCAGCAGCTTAGGTCCTAACTACGAGCAGTACTTC. Its translation: CASSLGPNYEQYF.

The chain couples TRBV19 to TRBJ1-5, with 9 bases matching TRBD1. This CDR3 has 15 residues. V lost 6 bases to trimming and J lost 4 bases; unmatched junction nucleotides: 7. Per the germline V gene, CDR1 is LNHDA and CDR2 is SQIVND (reference sequence). CDR3 sequence (DNA): TGTGCCAGTAGCCAGACAGGGACAGGGAATCAGCCCCAGCATTTT. The encoded protein is CASSQTGTGNQPQHF.